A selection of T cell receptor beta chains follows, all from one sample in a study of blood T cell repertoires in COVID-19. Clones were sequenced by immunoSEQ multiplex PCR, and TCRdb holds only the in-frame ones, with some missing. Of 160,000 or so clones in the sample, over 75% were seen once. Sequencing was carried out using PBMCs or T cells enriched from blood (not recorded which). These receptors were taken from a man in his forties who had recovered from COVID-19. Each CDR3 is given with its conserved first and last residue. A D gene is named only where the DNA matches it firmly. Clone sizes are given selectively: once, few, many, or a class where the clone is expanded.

DNA: TGTGCCAGTATACGGGGACAGCAAAATGAAAAACTGTTTTTT
CDR3: CASIRGQQNEKLFF
size: NA
D: TRBD1
V: TRBV2
J: TRBJ1-4

DNA: TGTGCCAGCAGTTTACAGGGACAGAACACTGAAGCTTTCTTT
CDR3: CASSLQGQNTEAFF
size: once
D: NA
V: TRBV27
J: TRBJ1-1

DNA: TGTGCCAGCAGCGTAACCCCGGAGGTGGGAGAGACCCAGTACTTC
CDR3: CASSVTPEVGETQYF
size: NA
D: NA
V: TRBV9
J: TRBJ2-5

DNA: TGTGCCAGCAGCCGAGGACAGGGCGTTAACTATGGCTACACCTTC
CDR3: CASSRGQGVNYGYTF
size: NA
D: TRBD1
V: TRBV9
J: TRBJ1-2

DNA: TGTGCCAGCACGGGGGGAGGGGTATCCTATGGCTACACCTTC
CDR3: CASTGGGVSYGYTF
size: NA
D: NA
V: TRBV2
J: TRBJ1-2

DNA: TGTGCCAGCAGTCGACAGGGCCGCACTGAAGCTTTCTTT
CDR3: CASSRQGRTEAFF
size: NA
D: TRBD1
V: TRBV12-3/TRBV12-4
J: TRBJ1-1

DNA: TGTGCCAGCAGCGTAGATCCCGGACAGGGTTACTATGGCTACACCTTC
CDR3: CASSVDPGQGYYGYTF
size: NA
D: TRBD1
V: TRBV9
J: TRBJ1-2

DNA: TGTGCCAGCAGTTACTCGACAGGGTCTGACGATGAGCAGTTCTTC
CDR3: CASSYSTGSDDEQFF
size: NA
D: TRBD1
V: TRBV6-6
J: TRBJ2-1

DNA: TGTGCCAGCAGTTACTCGAAAGGGGGGGGCGGCTACACCTTC
CDR3: CASSYSKGGGGYTF
size: NA
D: NA
V: TRBV6-5
J: TRBJ1-2

DNA: TGTGCCAGCAGTTACTCTGAGGGTCTGGCCACTGAAGCTTTCTTT
CDR3: CASSYSEGLATEAFF
size: once
D: NA
V: TRBV6-5
J: TRBJ1-1

DNA: TGTGCCAGCCAGGGGGACGGGACTTTCTTT
CDR3: CASQGDGTFF
size: NA
D: TRBD1
V: TRBV25-1
J: TRBJ1-1

DNA: TGTGCCAGCAGTGAACAATCCATACTAGCGGGGGGTTACCCAGAAGAGACCCAGTACTTC
CDR3: CASSEQSILAGGYPEETQYF
size: NA
D: TRBD2
V: TRBV6-4
J: TRBJ2-5

DNA: TGTGCCAGCAGTCTCACAGGAAACACTGAAGCTTTCTTT
CDR3: CASSLTGNTEAFF
size: once
D: NA
V: TRBV12-3/TRBV12-4
J: TRBJ1-1

DNA: TGTGCCAGTAGTACGGGACAGATTACTAATCAGCCCCAGCATTTT
CDR3: CASSTGQITNQPQHF
size: NA
D: TRBD1
V: TRBV19
J: TRBJ1-5

DNA: TGTGCCAGCAGTTACTTCGGGGTAACTAATGAAAAACTGTTTTTT
CDR3: CASSYFGVTNEKLFF
size: NA
D: NA
V: TRBV6-5
J: TRBJ1-4

DNA: TGCGCCAGCAGCTTGGCCGGACAGGGACAGGTGAACACTGAAGCTTTCTTT
CDR3: CASSLAGQGQVNTEAFF
size: NA
D: TRBD1
V: TRBV5-1
J: TRBJ1-1

DNA: TGCAGCGCAATCCAATCTGAAGCTTTCTTT
CDR3: CSAIQSEAFF
size: NA
D: NA
V: TRBV29-1
J: TRBJ1-1

DNA: TGCGCCAGCAGTGGGGCCGTGAACACTGAAGCTTTCTTT
CDR3: CASSGAVNTEAFF
size: NA
D: NA
V: TRBV10-1
J: TRBJ1-1

DNA: TGTGCCAGCAGTTGGACCGGGACAGGGGGGAATCAGCCCCAGCATTTT
CDR3: CASSWTGTGGNQPQHF
size: NA
D: TRBD1
V: TRBV27
J: TRBJ1-5

DNA: TGTGCCAGCAGTTATTCAGGGGGCGGGGGACCTCTGCATTTT
CDR3: CASSYSGGGGPLHF
size: few
D: TRBD1
V: TRBV6-5
J: TRBJ1-5

DNA: TGTGCCAGCAGCTCTAGGACAGCGAATTCACCCCTCCACTTT
CDR3: CASSSRTANSPLHF
size: once
D: NA
V: TRBV11-3
J: TRBJ1-6

DNA: TGTGCCACCAGCAGAACAGGGGGCGATTACAATGAGCAGTTCTTC
CDR3: CATSRTGGDYNEQFF
size: NA
D: TRBD1
V: TRBV15
J: TRBJ2-1

DNA: TGCGCCAGCAAGAGGACACTCTCTGGAAACACCATATATTTT
CDR3: CASKRTLSGNTIYF
size: few
D: NA
V: TRBV5-1
J: TRBJ1-3

DNA: TGTGCCAGCAGCTCGCGACTAGCGGTCACAGATACGCAGTATTTT
CDR3: CASSSRLAVTDTQYF
size: NA
D: TRBD2
V: TRBV7-9
J: TRBJ2-3

DNA: TGTGCCACCAGTGATTTCCTACAGGGGGCCGGAGATACGCAGTATTTT
CDR3: CATSDFLQGAGDTQYF
size: NA
D: TRBD1
V: TRBV24-1
J: TRBJ2-3

DNA: TGCGCCAGCAGTGATGGGTTGGGAGGTCTCACTGAAGCTTTCTTT
CDR3: CASSDGLGGLTEAFF
size: few
D: NA
V: TRBV10-1
J: TRBJ1-1

DNA: TGTGCCAGCAGAAAAGACAGGGGCACAGATACGCAGTATTTT
CDR3: CASRKDRGTDTQYF
size: few
D: TRBD1
V: TRBV7-9
J: TRBJ2-3

DNA: TGTGCCAGCAGCTCCACGGGTGATGAGCAGTTCTTC
CDR3: CASSSTGDEQFF
size: NA
D: NA
V: TRBV7-9
J: TRBJ2-1

DNA: TGTGCCAGCAGCTTTAAGTACGGCACTGAAGCTTTCTTT
CDR3: CASSFKYGTEAFF
size: once
D: NA
V: TRBV11-3
J: TRBJ1-1

DNA: TGTGCCAGCTCACCTAATCCGGGACTAGCGTCCTACAATGAGCAGTTCTTC
CDR3: CASSPNPGLASYNEQFF
size: NA
D: TRBD2
V: TRBV18
J: TRBJ2-1

DNA: TGTGCCAGCAGCTTAGAAGGGGCTACTTACAATGAGCAGTTCTTC
CDR3: CASSLEGATYNEQFF
size: NA
D: NA
V: TRBV7-2
J: TRBJ2-1

DNA: TGTGCCAGCAGTTACTCAGGCGGGTACACTGAAGCTTTCTTT
CDR3: CASSYSGGYTEAFF
size: NA
D: NA
V: TRBV6-5
J: TRBJ1-1

DNA: TGTGCCAGCAGTCCACTCTACAGAGAAGCTTTCTTT
CDR3: CASSPLYREAFF
size: NA
D: NA
V: TRBV28
J: TRBJ1-1

DNA: TGTGCCAGCAGTTTAACAGGACAAATAACGAGGGAGCAGTACTTC
CDR3: CASSLTGQITREQYF
size: NA
D: NA
V: TRBV27
J: TRBJ2-7

DNA: TGTGCCAGCAGCGTTTCGGACAGGGGAGTACAAGAGACCCAGTACTTC
CDR3: CASSVSDRGVQETQYF
size: once
D: TRBD1
V: TRBV5-4
J: TRBJ2-5

DNA: TGTGCCAGTAGTATCGGGGGAACAGGGGGCTCTGGCTACACCTTC
CDR3: CASSIGGTGGSGYTF
size: NA
D: TRBD1
V: TRBV19
J: TRBJ1-2

DNA: TGTGCCAGCAGCCAAAGAATCGGAATATCGGGAGGCTACACCTTC
CDR3: CASSQRIGISGGYTF
size: NA
D: NA
V: TRBV3-1/TRBV3-2
J: TRBJ1-2

DNA: TGCGCCAGCAGTCAATGGACAGGAGCAAGCAATCAGCCCCAGCATTTT
CDR3: CASSQWTGASNQPQHF
size: many
D: TRBD1
V: TRBV23-1
J: TRBJ1-5

DNA: TGCGCCAGCAGCCAAGTTGGGGGGTCCTACAATGAGCAGTTCTTC
CDR3: CASSQVGGSYNEQFF
size: once
D: NA
V: TRBV4-1
J: TRBJ2-1

DNA: TGTGCCAGCAGCTTAGGCATGGCCTCTCTTGACAATACGCAGTATTTT
CDR3: CASSLGMASLDNTQYF
size: NA
D: NA
V: TRBV13
J: TRBJ2-3

DNA: TGTGCCAGCTCATCCAGGTACCAAGTTGACAATGAGCAGTTCTTC
CDR3: CASSSRYQVDNEQFF
size: NA
D: NA
V: TRBV18
J: TRBJ2-1

DNA: TGTGCCACCAGTCGAAGTGGACAGGGGGCAGATACGCAGTATTTT
CDR3: CATSRSGQGADTQYF
size: once
D: TRBD1
V: TRBV24-1
J: TRBJ2-3

DNA: TGTGCCAGTAGTATATCCAGTTCTAATGAAAAACTGTTTTTT
CDR3: CASSISSSNEKLFF
size: once
D: NA
V: TRBV19
J: TRBJ1-4

DNA: TGTGCCAGCAGCTTACGCCTCGTCAGCCCGAAAACGGGGGCAGATACGCAGTATTTT
CDR3: CASSLRLVSPKTGADTQYF
size: once
D: NA
V: TRBV11-2
J: TRBJ2-3

DNA: TGTGCCAGCAGCAAAACACAGGCGGAAAAACTGTTTTTT
CDR3: CASSKTQAEKLFF
size: NA
D: NA
V: TRBV7-9
J: TRBJ1-4

DNA: TGCGCCAGCAGACCGGGACAGTCCGCAGGAACTGAAAAACTGTTTTTT
CDR3: CASRPGQSAGTEKLFF
size: NA
D: TRBD1
V: TRBV5-1
J: TRBJ1-4

DNA: TGTGCCGCCGCTCCAGCGCCTAGCACAGATACGCAGTATTTT
CDR3: CAAAPAPSTDTQYF
size: NA
D: NA
V: TRBV5-6
J: TRBJ2-3